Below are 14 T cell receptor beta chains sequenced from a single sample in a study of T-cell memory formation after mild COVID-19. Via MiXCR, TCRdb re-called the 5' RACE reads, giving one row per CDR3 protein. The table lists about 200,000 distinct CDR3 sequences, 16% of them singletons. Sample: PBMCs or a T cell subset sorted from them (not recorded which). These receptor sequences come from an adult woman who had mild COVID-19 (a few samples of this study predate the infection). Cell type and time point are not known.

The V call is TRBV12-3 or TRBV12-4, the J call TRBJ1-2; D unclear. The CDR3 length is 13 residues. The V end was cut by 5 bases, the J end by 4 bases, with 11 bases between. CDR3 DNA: TGTGCCAGCAGTCCCACGGGTAGCTATGGCTACACCTTC. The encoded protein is CASSPTGSYGYTF.

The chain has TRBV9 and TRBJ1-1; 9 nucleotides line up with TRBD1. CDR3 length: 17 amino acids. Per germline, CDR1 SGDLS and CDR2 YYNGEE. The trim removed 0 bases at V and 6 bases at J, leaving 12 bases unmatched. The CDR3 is CASSVGPPGQGSAEAFF. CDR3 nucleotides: TGTGCCAGCAGCGTAGGACCTCCGGGACAGGGAAGCGCTGAAGCTTTCTTT.

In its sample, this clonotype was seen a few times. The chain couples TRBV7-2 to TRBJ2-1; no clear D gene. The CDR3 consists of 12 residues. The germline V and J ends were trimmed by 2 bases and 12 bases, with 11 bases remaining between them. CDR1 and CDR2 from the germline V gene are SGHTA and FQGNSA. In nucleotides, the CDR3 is TGTGCCAGCAGCTTAAGCCTGGAAAGGCAGTTCTTC. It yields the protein CASSLSLERQFF.

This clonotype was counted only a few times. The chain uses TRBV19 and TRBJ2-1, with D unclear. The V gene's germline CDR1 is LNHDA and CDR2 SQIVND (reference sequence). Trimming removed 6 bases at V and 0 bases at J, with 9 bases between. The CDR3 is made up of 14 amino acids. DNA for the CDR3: TGTGCCAGTAGCCGGAAAAGCTCCTACAATGAGCAGTTCTTC. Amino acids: CASSRKSSYNEQFF.

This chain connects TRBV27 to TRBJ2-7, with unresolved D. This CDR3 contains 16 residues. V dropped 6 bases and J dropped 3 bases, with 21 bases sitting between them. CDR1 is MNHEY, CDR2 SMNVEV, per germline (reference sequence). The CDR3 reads CASSLRQHPGGYEQYF. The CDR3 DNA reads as TGTGCCAGCAGCCTTCGCCAGCACCCGGGCGGCTACGAGCAGTACTTC.

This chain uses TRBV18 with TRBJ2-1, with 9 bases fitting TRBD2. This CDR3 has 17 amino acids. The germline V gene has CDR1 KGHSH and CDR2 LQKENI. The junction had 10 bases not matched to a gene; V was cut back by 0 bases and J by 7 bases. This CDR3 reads CASSPPTSGNRLNEQFF. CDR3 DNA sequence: TGTGCCAGCTCACCACCGACTAGCGGAAACAGACTTAATGAGCAGTTCTTC.

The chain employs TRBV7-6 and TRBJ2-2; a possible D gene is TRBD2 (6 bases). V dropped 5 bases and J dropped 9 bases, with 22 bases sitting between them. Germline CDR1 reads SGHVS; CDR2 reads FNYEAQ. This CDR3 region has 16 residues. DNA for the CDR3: TGTGCCAGCAGCCCCACGGGACTTGCCACCTCTCGGGAGCTGTTTTTT. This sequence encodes CASSPTGLATSRELFF.

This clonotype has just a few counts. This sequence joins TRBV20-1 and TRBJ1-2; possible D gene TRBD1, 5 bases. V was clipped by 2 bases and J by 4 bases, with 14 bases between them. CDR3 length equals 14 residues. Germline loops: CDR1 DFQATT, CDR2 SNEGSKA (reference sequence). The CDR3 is CSARRGRETYGYTF. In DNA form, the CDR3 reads TGCAGTGCTAGAAGGGGACGGGAAACCTATGGCTACACCTTC.

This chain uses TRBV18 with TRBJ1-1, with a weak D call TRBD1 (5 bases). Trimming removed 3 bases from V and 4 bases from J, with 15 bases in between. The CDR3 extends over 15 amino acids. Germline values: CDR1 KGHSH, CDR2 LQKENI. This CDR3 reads CASSPLSGSGTEAFF. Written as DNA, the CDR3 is TGTGCCAGCTCACCGTTGTCAGGGTCAGGCACTGAAGCTTTCTTT.

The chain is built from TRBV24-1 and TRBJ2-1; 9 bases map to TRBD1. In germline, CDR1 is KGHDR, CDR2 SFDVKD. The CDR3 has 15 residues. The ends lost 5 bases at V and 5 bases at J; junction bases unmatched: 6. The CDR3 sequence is CATSGTGTGNNEQFF. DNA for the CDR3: TGTGCCACCAGTGGAACCGGGACAGGGAACAATGAGCAGTTCTTC.

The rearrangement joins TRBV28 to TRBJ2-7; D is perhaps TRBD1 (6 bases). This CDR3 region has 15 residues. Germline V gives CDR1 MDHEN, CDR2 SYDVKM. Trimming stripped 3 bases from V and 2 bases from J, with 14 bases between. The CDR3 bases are TGTGCCAGCAGTTTCATGGGACACCTCACCTACGAGCAGTACTTC. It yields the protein CASSFMGHLTYEQYF.

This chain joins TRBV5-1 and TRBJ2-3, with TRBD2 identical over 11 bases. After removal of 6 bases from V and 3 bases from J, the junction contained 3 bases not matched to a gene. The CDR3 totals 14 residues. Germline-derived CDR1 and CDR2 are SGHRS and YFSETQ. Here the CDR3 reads CASTPSGGTDTQYF. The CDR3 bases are TGCGCCAGCACCCCTAGCGGGGGGACAGATACGCAGTATTTT.

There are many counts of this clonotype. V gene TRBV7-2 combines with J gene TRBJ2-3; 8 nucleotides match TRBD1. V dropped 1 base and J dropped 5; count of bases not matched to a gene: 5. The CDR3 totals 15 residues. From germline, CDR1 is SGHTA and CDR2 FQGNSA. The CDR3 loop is CASSLGQGAVDTQYF. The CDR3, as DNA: TGTGCCAGCAGCTTAGGGCAGGGGGCCGTAGATACGCAGTATTTT.

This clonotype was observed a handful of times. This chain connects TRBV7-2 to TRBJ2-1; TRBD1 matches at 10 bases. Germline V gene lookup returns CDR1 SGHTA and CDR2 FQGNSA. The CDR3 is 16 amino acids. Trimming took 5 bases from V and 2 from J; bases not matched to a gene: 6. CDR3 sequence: CASSLTGTGAYNEQFF. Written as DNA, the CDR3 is TGTGCCAGCAGCCTAACCGGGACAGGGGCCTACAATGAGCAGTTCTTC.